A single sample gave rise to the 30 T cell receptor beta chains below, sequenced in a study of Tregs in tolerant kidney transplant recipients. The repertoire was sequenced with immunoSEQ multiplex PCR; TCRdb's copy has only in-frame clones and lacks some. Among 15,000 to 20,000 clones listed, more than 60% were seen once. Antigens of these TCRs are unknown. Material: Tregs from blood cultured with allogeneic cells. The receptors derive from a human donor in good health.

This chain connects TRBV7-3 to TRBJ2-6, with 7 bases identical to TRBD1. The CDR3 covers 15 residues. CDR1 is SGHTA, CDR2 FQGTGA, per germline. Trimming removed 5 bases from V and 2 bases from J; junction bases left unmatched: 3. The CDR3 loop is CASSPQGAGANVLTF. In nucleotides, the CDR3 is TGTGCCAGCAGCCCCCAGGGGGCTGGGGCCAACGTCCTGACTTTC. Full variable domain (remainder filled in from reference TRBV7-3 and TRBJ2-6): GAGVSQTPSNKVTEKGKYVELRCDPISGHTALYWYRQSLGQGPEFLIYFQGTGAADDSGLPNDRFFAVRPEGSVSTLKIQRTERGDSAVYLCASSPQGAGANVLTFGAGSRLTVL.

The chain employs TRBV11-2 and TRBJ2-3; TRBD2 matches 9 bases. The trim removed 5 bases at V and 8 bases at J, leaving 8 bases unmatched. The CDR3 covers 14 residues. In germline, CDR1 is SGHAT, CDR2 FQNNGV. The CDR3 coding sequence is TGTGCCAGCAGCCATCGACTAGCGGACCTTACGCAGTATTTT. This sequence encodes CASSHRLADLTQYF.

This clone is classed as medium-sized. The chain couples TRBV2 to TRBJ2-5, with D perhaps TRBD1 (6 bases). The CDR3 sequence is 12 residues long. V was cut by 10 bases and J by 5 bases, with 14 bases left in between. CDR1 SNHLY and CDR2 FYNNEI come from the germline V gene. The CDR3, as DNA: TGTGCCACCCAGTGGGGGCAGGAGACCCAGTACTTC. As protein: CATQWGQETQYF. The full variable domain, rest sourced from reference TRBV2 and TRBJ2-5, is EPEVTQTPSHQVTQMGQEVILRCVPISNHLYFYWYRQILGQKVEFLVSFYNNEISEKSEIFDDQFSVERPDGSNFTLKIRSTKLEDSAMYFCATQWGQETQYFGPGTRLLVL.

V usage is TRBV19 and J usage is TRBJ1-2; weak D call: TRBD1 (5 bases). V was cut by 8 bases and J by 0 bases, with 16 bases left in between. The CDR3 has 15 amino acids. CDR1 and CDR2 (germline): LNHDA, SQIVND (reference sequence). The CDR3: CASQLKWGSNYGYTF. CDR3 bases: TGTGCCAGTCAACTAAAGTGGGGGTCTAACTATGGCTACACCTTC.

This clone was recorded a few times. V usage is TRBV11-2 and J usage is TRBJ1-1; 7 positions match TRBD1. CDR3 length equals 15 residues. The V and J ends lost 4 bases and 4 bases, in that order; junction bases with no gene match: 9. The germline V gene encodes CDR1 SGHAT and CDR2 FQNNGV. The CDR3 loop reads CASSWAVGGGTEAFF. The CDR3, as DNA: TGTGCCAGCAGCTGGGCCGTAGGGGGCGGCACTGAAGCTTTCTTT.

The gene calls are TRBV4-3 and TRBJ1-1; TRBD1 aligns across 7 bases. The ends lost 0 bases at V and 4 bases at J; junction bases unmatched: 8. The CDR3 spans 16 residues. In germline, CDR1 is LGHNA, CDR2 YSLEER. The CDR3, as DNA: TGCGCCAGCAGCCAAGATAGGAACAGGGGTGGCACTGAAGCTTTCTTT. It translates to CASSQDRNRGGTEAFF.

The CDR3 DNA sequence: TGTGCCAGCAGCCGCCTTTCGGGAGCGGCCACAGATACGCAGTATTTT. Translation: CASSRLSGAATDTQYF. This sequence joins TRBV6-4 and TRBJ2-3; tentatively, D is TRBD2 (6 bases). The CDR3 length is 16 residues. With 6 bases removed from V and 2 bases from J, the gap between germline ends came to 18 bases. CDR1 and CDR2 from the germline V gene are MRHNA and SNTAGT.

This clone has a count of ten or more. CDR3: CASCRGGAMTGELFF. CDR3 nucleotide sequence: TGTGCCAGCTGCCGTGGGGGGGCAATGACCGGGGAGCTGTTTTTT. The gene calls are TRBV28 and TRBJ2-2; the D gene is possibly TRBD2 (7 bases). The CDR3 runs 15 residues. The germline V gene encodes CDR1 MDHEN and CDR2 SYDVKM. The V and J ends lost 8 bases and 5 bases respectively, with 18 bases between them. The full variable domain, in which reference TRBV28 and TRBJ2-2 provide the parts outside the CDR3, is DVKVTQSSRYLVKRTGEKVFLECVQDMDHENMFWYRQDPGLGLRLIYFSYDVKMKEKGDIPEGYSVSREKKERFSLILESASTNQTSMYLCASCRGGAMTGELFFGEGSRLTVL.

J is TRBJ2-2 and V is TRBV5-1; D is unclear. Trimming left V 0 bases short and J 2 bases short, with 2 bases between. The CDR3 runs 13 residues. Germline CDR1 reads SGHRS; CDR2 reads YFSETQ. The CDR3 sequence is CASSLDNTGELFF. The CDR3 DNA sequence: TGCGCCAGCAGCTTGGACAACACCGGGGAGCTGTTTTTT.

This sequence joins TRBV6-5 and TRBJ1-2; D possibly corresponds to TRBD1 (6 bases). This CDR3 comprises 13 residues. With 6 bases removed from V and 4 bases from J, the gap between germline ends came to 12 bases. CDR1 is MNHEY and CDR2 is SVGAGI in the germline V gene. In DNA form, the CDR3 reads TGTGCCAGCAGCCGGACAGAAGCCTATGGCTACACCTTC. Translation gives CASSRTEAYGYTF.

The rearrangement joins TRBV5-1 to TRBJ2-5; D is unresolved. Trimming shortened V by 3 bases and J by 6 bases, and 12 bases separated the two germline ends. Looked up from germline, CDR1 is SGHRS and CDR2 is YFSETQ. The CDR3 is made up of 13 amino acids. This chain's CDR3 is CASSSQTSQTQYF. The CDR3 coding sequence is TGCGCCAGCAGCTCCCAGACCTCTCAGACCCAGTACTTC.

This clone appeared a few times. The rearrangement links TRBV7-8 to TRBJ2-3; possibly TRBD2 for D (5 bases). CDR1 is SGHVS and CDR2 is FQNEAQ in the germline V gene. The V and J ends lost 4 bases and 3 bases respectively, with 8 bases between them. This CDR3 has 13 residues. The chain's CDR3 is CASSWRQTDTQYF. The CDR3 DNA reads as TGTGCCAGCAGCTGGAGGCAGACAGATACGCAGTATTTT.

CDR3 nucleotides: TGTGCCAGCAGTCCTCGTGGTCAGACCCAGTACTTC. This translates into CASSPRGQTQYF. This chain links TRBV6-5 with TRBJ2-5; D is uncertain. CDR3 length equals 12 residues. The germline V gene has CDR1 MNHEY and CDR2 SVGAGI. Trimming removed 5 bases from V and 6 bases from J, with 10 bases in between.

There are a few counts of this clone. CDR3 bases: TGTGCCACCAGCGGGGGAGGGACAGGGAACACTGAAGCTTTCTTT. Translation: CATSGGGTGNTEAFF. V and J are TRBV15 and TRBJ1-1; TRBD1 matches at 8 bases. Germline lookup yields CDR1 LNHNV and CDR2 YYDKDF (reference sequence). Germline trimming cut 5 bases from V and 1 base from J; bases unmatched to any gene: 6. CDR3 length: 15 residues.

The rearrangement joins TRBV27 to TRBJ2-4; weak D call: TRBD2 (6 bases). Trimming stripped 5 bases from V and 0 bases from J, with 17 bases between. CDR3 length: 17 amino acids. CDR1 is MNHEY, CDR2 SMNVEV, per germline (reference sequence). CDR3 protein: CASSMLSGSVAKNIQYF. CDR3 nucleotides: TGTGCCAGCAGTATGCTTAGCGGAAGCGTAGCCAAAAACATTCAGTACTTC.

Relative to its sample, this clone is medium-sized (0.01 to 0.1%). The chain employs TRBV11-3 and TRBJ2-4; TRBD1 aligns across 7 bases. The CDR3 is made up of 14 amino acids. V shed 0 bases, J shed 7 bases, and the junction held 3 bases outside the gene matches. Looked up from germline, CDR1 is SGHNT and CDR2 is YENEEA. The CDR3 nucleotides are TGTGCCAGCAGCTTAGAGACAGGGTTTAACATTCAGTACTTC. It is translated as CASSLETGFNIQYF.

In its sample, this clone was seen a few times. The chain couples TRBV7-3 to TRBJ1-4, with D unclear. The germline V and J ends were trimmed by 8 bases and 6 bases, with 19 bases remaining between them. There are 15 residues in the CDR3. In germline, CDR1 is SGHTA, CDR2 FQGTGA. The CDR3, as DNA: TGTGCCAGCCCCCATCAAGGGAACGCCGATGAAAAACTGTTTTTT. It translates to CASPHQGNADEKLFF. Full variable domain (missing parts from reference TRBV7-3 and TRBJ1-4): GAGVSQTPSNKVTEKGKYVELRCDPISGHTALYWYRQSLGQGPEFLIYFQGTGAADDSGLPNDRFFAVRPEGSVSTLKIQRTERGDSAVYLCASPHQGNADEKLFFGSGTQLSVL.

This clone was detected only a few times. This chain joins TRBV11-2 and TRBJ2-3; D is perhaps TRBD1 (6 bases). The V end was cut by 7 bases, the J end by 6 bases, with 17 bases between. Germline V gives CDR1 SGHAT, CDR2 FQNNGV. This CDR3 comprises 14 residues. The CDR3 nucleotides read TGTGCCAGCAAGGGGGACGGCCGGGCGGATACGCAGTATTTT. It encodes CASKGDGRADTQYF.

The chain links TRBV5-6 to TRBJ2-7, with TRBD1 identical over 11 bases. This CDR3 has 16 amino acids. The germline CDR1 and CDR2 sequences are SGHDT and YYEEEE. V dropped 0 bases and J dropped 4; count of bases not matched to a gene: 6. In nucleotides, the CDR3 is TGTGCCAGCAGCTTGGAGCCGGGACAGGGGGGATACGAGCAGTACTTC. Its translation: CASSLEPGQGGYEQYF.

The count of this clone is one. The rearrangement uses TRBV5-1 and TRBJ2-7; D not certain. The CDR3 covers 14 residues. Germline CDR1 SGHRS, CDR2 YFSETQ. Trimming left V 7 bases short and J 0 bases short, with 14 bases between. CDR3 nucleotide sequence: TGCGCCAGCGGGATAGACTCGAGCTCCTACGAGCAGTACTTC. Its protein is CASGIDSSSYEQYF.

The sample holds a few counts of this clone. The chain links TRBV7-4 to TRBJ2-5; D is unclear. Germline V gene lookup returns CDR1 SGHVT and CDR2 SQSDAQ. Trimming pared 4 bases from V and 8 bases from J, leaving 8 bases between. CDR3 size: 11 residues. CDR3 bases: TGTGCCAGCAGCTGGGTTGGAACCCAGTACTTC. Amino acid sequence: CASSWVGTQYF.

This clone has a handful of counts. The chain carries TRBV5-6 and TRBJ1-5; 10 bases match TRBD1. The junction had 13 bases not matched to a gene; V was cut back by 5 bases and J by 2 bases. The CDR3 sequence is 18 residues long. Looked up from germline, CDR1 is SGHDT and CDR2 is YYEEEE. The CDR3 loop reads CASSRVGTGAFGNQPQHF. The CDR3 DNA reads as TGTGCCAGCAGTCGGGTGGGGACAGGGGCGTTTGGCAATCAGCCCCAGCATTTT.

This clone was picked up a small number of times. The CDR3: CASSEGGLAGTQYF. The CDR3 DNA follows: TGTGCCAGCAGCGAAGGGGGACTAGCGGGAACGCAGTATTTT. This chain uses TRBV9 with TRBJ2-3, with TRBD2 matching 13 bases. Per the germline V gene, CDR1 is SGDLS and CDR2 is YYNGEE. There are 14 residues in the CDR3. Trimming cost V 3 bases and J 9 bases; bases outside gene matches: 4.

The chain combines TRBV5-6 with TRBJ1-1; 7 nucleotides match TRBD1. CDR3 length: 15 amino acids. J was trimmed by 1 base and V by 3 bases; bases with no gene match: 6. CDR1 is SGHDT, CDR2 YYEEEE, per germline. CDR3 loop: CASSSNRGRNTEAFF. In DNA, the CDR3 is TGTGCCAGCAGCTCTAATAGGGGGCGGAACACTGAAGCTTTCTTT.

This rearrangement joins TRBV5-4 to TRBJ1-1; D ambiguous. In germline, CDR1 is SGHNT, CDR2 YYREEE (reference sequence). V was shortened by 0 bases and J by 1 base, with 13 bases between the two germline ends. This CDR3 comprises 16 residues. The CDR3 spells CASSLGGPSRNTEAFF. The DNA of the CDR3 is TGTGCCAGCAGCTTGGGAGGACCGTCGAGGAACACTGAAGCTTTCTTT.

V gene TRBV4-2 combines with J gene TRBJ1-2; the D is unclear. This CDR3 has 15 residues. Trimming took off 0 bases at V and 5 bases at J, with 13 bases between the two ends. The germline CDR1 and CDR2 sequences are LGHNA and YNFKEQ. The CDR3 sequence is CASSQDEPLGYGYTF. The CDR3 nucleotides are TGTGCCAGCAGCCAAGATGAGCCGCTCGGGTATGGCTACACCTTC.

The rearrangement uses TRBV5-1 and TRBJ2-1; D unresolved. Germline V gene lookup returns CDR1 SGHRS and CDR2 YFSETQ. The CDR3 loop spans 12 amino acids. Trimming removed 1 base at V and 7 bases at J, with 6 bases between. The CDR3 sequence: CASSLKSNEQFF. The DNA of the CDR3 is TGCGCCAGCAGCTTGAAGTCTAATGAGCAGTTCTTC.

The rearrangement uses TRBV5-1 and TRBJ1-2, with D possibly matching TRBD1 (5 bases). Trimming cost V 4 bases and J 3 bases, with 10 bases left between them. CDR1 is SGHRS, CDR2 YFSETQ, per germline. This CDR3 has 13 residues. The CDR3 DNA sequence: TGCGCCAGCAGCCGAGGGGAATACTATGGCTACACCTTC. Translating it yields CASSRGEYYGYTF.

V and J are TRBV9 and TRBJ2-3; tentative D call: TRBD2 (5 bases). Germline V gene data show CDR1 as SGDLS and CDR2 as YYNGEE. This CDR3 is 14 amino acids long. With 3 bases removed from V and 4 bases from J, the gap between germline ends came to 12 bases. The CDR3 DNA sequence: TGTGCCAGCAGCGCCTGGACTGAGTCAGATACGCAGTATTTT. It encodes CASSAWTESDTQYF.

The chain recombines TRBV14 with TRBJ2-1, with 9 nucleotides matching TRBD1. The CDR3 loop spans 16 amino acids. J gave up 3 bases and V 2 bases, and 5 bases lay outside the gene matches. From germline, CDR1 is SGHDN and CDR2 FVKESK. The CDR3 region is CASSQPRDRDYNEQFF. CDR3 nucleotide sequence: TGTGCCAGCAGCCAACCCCGGGACAGGGACTACAATGAGCAGTTCTTC.